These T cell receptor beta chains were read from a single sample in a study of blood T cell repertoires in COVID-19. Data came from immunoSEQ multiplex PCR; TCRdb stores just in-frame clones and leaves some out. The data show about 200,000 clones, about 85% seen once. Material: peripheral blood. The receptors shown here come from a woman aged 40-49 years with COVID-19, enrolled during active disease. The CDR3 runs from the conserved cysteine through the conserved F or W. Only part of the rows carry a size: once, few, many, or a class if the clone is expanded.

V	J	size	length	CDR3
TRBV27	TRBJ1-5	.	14	CASSSTGVYQPQHF
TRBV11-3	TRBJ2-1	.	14	CASSLDGGYNEQFF
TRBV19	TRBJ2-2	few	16	CASSLQGAWNTGELFF
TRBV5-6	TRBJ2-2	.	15	CASWGLLRNTGELFF
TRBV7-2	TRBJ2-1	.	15	CASSSRTSGRGEQFF
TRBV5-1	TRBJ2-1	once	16	CASSLGGAPSYNEQFF
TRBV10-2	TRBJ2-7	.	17	CASSGGGQSQRFYEQYF
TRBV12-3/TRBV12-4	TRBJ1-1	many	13	CASTNLGGTEAFF
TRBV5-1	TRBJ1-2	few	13	CASRGPETGGYTF
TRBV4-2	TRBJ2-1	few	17	CASSQTLEGTRYNEQFF
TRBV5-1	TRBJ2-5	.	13	CASSLGLQETQYF
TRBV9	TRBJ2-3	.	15	CASSARQGSTDTQYF
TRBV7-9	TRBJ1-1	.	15	CASSPGGIMNTEAFF
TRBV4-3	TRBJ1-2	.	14	CASSQGEGTHGYTF
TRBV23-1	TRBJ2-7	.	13	CASGQQAAYEQYF
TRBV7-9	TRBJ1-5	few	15	CASSLGVGSNQPQHF
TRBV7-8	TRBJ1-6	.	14	CASSPDRGGSPLHF
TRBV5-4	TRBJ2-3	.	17	CASSLAASGMGTDTQYF
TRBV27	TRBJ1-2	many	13	CASSFYSNYGYTF
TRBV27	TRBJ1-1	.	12	CASSQGNTEAFF
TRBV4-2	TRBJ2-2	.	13	CASSQLINGELFF
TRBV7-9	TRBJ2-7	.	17	CASSLGPLTSAIYEQYF
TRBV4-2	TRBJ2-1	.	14	CASSPQQGADEQFF
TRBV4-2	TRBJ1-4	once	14	CASSPRDMAEKLFF
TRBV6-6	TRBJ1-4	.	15	CASSGTVNTNEKLFF
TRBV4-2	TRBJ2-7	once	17	CASSKGTSGGSVNEQYF
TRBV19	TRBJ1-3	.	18	CASSIGTGNGLSGNTIYF